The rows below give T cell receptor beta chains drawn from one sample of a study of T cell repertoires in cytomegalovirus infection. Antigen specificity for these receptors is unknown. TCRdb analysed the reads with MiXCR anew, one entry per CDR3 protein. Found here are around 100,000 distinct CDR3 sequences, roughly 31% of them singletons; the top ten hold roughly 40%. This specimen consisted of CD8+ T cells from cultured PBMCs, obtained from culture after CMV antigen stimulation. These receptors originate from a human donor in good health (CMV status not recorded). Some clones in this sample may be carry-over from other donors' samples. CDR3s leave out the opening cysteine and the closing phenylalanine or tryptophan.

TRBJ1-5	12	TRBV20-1	SATRGRRAQPQH
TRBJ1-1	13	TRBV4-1	ASSHPGQPNTEAF
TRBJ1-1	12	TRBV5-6	ASSLWDLNTEAF
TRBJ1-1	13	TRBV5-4	ASSSNRAVDTEAF
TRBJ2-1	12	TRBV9	ASRSGLASPEQF
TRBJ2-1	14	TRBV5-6	ASSLPGLDNYNEQF
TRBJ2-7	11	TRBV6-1	ASTHTGGYEQY
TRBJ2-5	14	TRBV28	ASSSLAGSNQETQY
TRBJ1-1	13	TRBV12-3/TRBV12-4	ASDNRVAGNTEAF
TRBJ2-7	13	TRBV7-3	ASSSEGAASYEQY
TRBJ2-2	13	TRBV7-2	ASVRSVTNTGELF
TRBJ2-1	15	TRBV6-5	ASSSTPLPRASDEQF
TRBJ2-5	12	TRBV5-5	ASSLVQGAQTQY